These 4 T cell receptor beta chains share one sample of origin, sequenced in a study of neurological immune-mediated disorders. TCRdb fed the 5' RACE reads into MiXCR, producing one record per CDR3 protein. The sample has roughly 62,000 distinct CDR3 sequences, 2% to 3% seen once. Sample: PBMCs. These receptors were taken from a man in his fifties with multiple sclerosis.

This clonotype was found many times. V gene TRBV10-3 combines with J gene TRBJ1-1; D is possibly TRBD1 (6 bases). The CDR3 runs 16 residues. The V gene's germline CDR1 is ENHRY and CDR2 SYGVKD. Trimming took 3 bases from V and 1 from J, leaving 15 bases between them. Here the CDR3 reads CAISEPPGQRNTEAFF. The CDR3 coding sequence is TGTGCCATCAGTGAACCACCTGGACAGCGGAACACTGAAGCTTTCTTT.

This clonotype has ten or more counts. V and J are TRBV7-2 and TRBJ2-7; D gene unclear. The CDR3 has 14 residues. V was clipped by 7 bases and J by 7 bases, with 20 bases between them. Germline-derived CDR1 and CDR2 are SGHTA and FQGNSA. The DNA of the CDR3 is TGTGCCAGCAACTATGGCTTAGGAGTGAGAGAGCAGTACTTC. Encoded protein: CASNYGLGVREQYF.

The table lists this clonotype with many counts. This chain joins TRBV20-1 and TRBJ1-1, with D unclear. Per germline, CDR1 DFQATT and CDR2 SNEGSKA (reference sequence). The CDR3 runs 13 residues. Deletions cut 6 bases from V and 4 bases from J, with 15 bases between. The CDR3 spells CSAPSVWGTEAFF. In DNA, the CDR3 is TGCAGTGCCCCGAGTGTATGGGGCACTGAAGCTTTCTTT.

In this sample, this clonotype turned up many times. The V call is TRBV5-1, the J call TRBJ1-1; 7 bases match TRBD1. The CDR3 covers 13 residues. CDR1 and CDR2 from the germline V gene are SGHRS and YFSETQ. Losses at the gene ends were 4 bases for V and 11 bases for J; bases not matched to a gene: 11. The CDR3 coding sequence is TGCGCCAGCAGCGAGAACAGGGGACTGGCCGCTTTCTTT. Its translation: CASSENRGLAAFF.